Below, one TCR beta chain is given with its context. These data come from a study of T cell responses to AZD1222 COVID-19 vaccine. Generated by immunoSEQ multiplex PCR, the TCRdb table keeps only in-frame clones and is missing some. The sample holds 170,000 or so clones; just over 90% are singletons and the top ten take roughly 3.1%. CDR1 is MNHEY, CDR2 SVGEGT, per germline. The CDR3 has 19 residues. V dropped 6 bases and J dropped 2; count of bases not matched to a gene: 16. V is TRBV6-2 or TRBV6-3 and J is TRBJ2-6, with 7 positions matching TRBD1. This sample comprised peripheral blood, obtained on day 0 of AZD1222 vaccination. The receptor was derived from an adult in good health. The CDR3 is CASSGVTGAGLAGANVLTF. Written as DNA, the CDR3 is TGTGCCAGCAGCGGGGTTACAGGGGCTGGATTAGCTGGGGCCAACGTCCTGACTTTC.